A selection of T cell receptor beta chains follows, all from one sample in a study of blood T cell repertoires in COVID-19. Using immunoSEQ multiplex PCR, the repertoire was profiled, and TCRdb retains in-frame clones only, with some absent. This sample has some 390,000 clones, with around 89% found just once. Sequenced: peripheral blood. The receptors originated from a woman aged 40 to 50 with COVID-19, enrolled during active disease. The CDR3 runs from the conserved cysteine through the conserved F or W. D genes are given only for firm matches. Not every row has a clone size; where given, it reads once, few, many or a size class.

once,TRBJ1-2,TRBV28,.,TGTGCCACCACGGGGAGGCTTGATGGCTACACCTTC,CATTGRLDGYTF
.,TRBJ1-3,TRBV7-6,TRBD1,TGTGCCAGCAGCTTAAGGGACAGGGGGCTCAGTGGAAACACCATATATTTT,CASSLRDRGLSGNTIYF
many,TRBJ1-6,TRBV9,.,TGTGCCAGCAGCGTAAAGGGGTCCAATTCACCCCTCCACTTT,CASSVKGSNSPLHF
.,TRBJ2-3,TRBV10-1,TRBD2,TGCGCCAGCAGTGCGGTGGGCCTAGCGGGAGAGACAGATACGCAGTATTTT,CASSAVGLAGETDTQYF
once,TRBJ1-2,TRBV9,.,TGTGCCAGCAGCGTAAACTCTCTCGGCTATGGCTACACCTTC,CASSVNSLGYGYTF
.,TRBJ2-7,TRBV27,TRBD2,TGTGCCAGCAGTTTAAAGTCGGACAGCCGACGTATGACTAGCGGGAGCTCCTACGAGCAGTACTTC,CASSLKSDSRRMTSGSSYEQYF
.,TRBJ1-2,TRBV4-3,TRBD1,TGCGCCAGCTCCCCTTCTGACAGGGTACATGGCTACACCTTC,CASSPSDRVHGYTF
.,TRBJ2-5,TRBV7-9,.,TGTGCCAGCAGCGTAAGACTAGAGCAAGAGACCCAGTACTTC,CASSVRLEQETQYF
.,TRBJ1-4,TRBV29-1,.,TGCAGCGTTGCTTCCGGGACACCCAATAAACTGTTTTTT,CSVASGTPNKLFF
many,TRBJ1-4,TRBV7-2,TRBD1,TGTGCCAGCAGCTCGGACAGGGGGCGTAATGAAAAACTGTTTTTT,CASSSDRGRNEKLFF
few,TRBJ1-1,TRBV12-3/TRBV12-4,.,TGTGCCAGCAGTTTAAGGGGTAAGACTGAAGCTTTCTTT,CASSLRGKTEAFF
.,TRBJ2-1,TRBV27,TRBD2,TGTGCCAGCAGTTTCTGGAGCGGGGGGGCCAATGAGCAGTTCTTC,CASSFWSGGANEQFF
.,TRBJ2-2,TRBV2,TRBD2,TGTGCCAGCACGAGGACGGCGGGAGGGGTCGGGGAGCTGTTTTTT,CASTRTAGGVGELFF
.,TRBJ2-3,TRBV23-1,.,TGCGCCAGCACCCGAAAGGACATGGGGATGGATACGCAGTATTTT,CASTRKDMGMDTQYF
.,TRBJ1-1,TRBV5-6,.,TGTGCCAGCAGCTTGGTGGCGGGGGTGAACACTGAAGCTTTCTTT,CASSLVAGVNTEAFF
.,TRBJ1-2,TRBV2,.,TGTGCCAGCAGTGAAGCTCGGGGGAACTATGGCTACACCTTC,CASSEARGNYGYTF
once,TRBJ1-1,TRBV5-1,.,TGCGCCAGCAGCTTGGATGCGTCGGGTTTCGGCGCTGCAGCTTTCTTT,CASSLDASGFGAAAFF
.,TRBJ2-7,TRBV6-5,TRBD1,TGTGCCAGCAGTACGGGACAGGGGCCATACGAGCAGTACTTC,CASSTGQGPYEQYF
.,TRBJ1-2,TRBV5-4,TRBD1,TGTGCCAGCAGCTCACCCGGACAGGGGCAAGGCTATGGCTACACCTTC,CASSSPGQGQGYGYTF
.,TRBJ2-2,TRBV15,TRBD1,TGTGCCACCAGCAGAGATCGCGGACAGGGGGCCGGGGAGCTGTTTTTT,CATSRDRGQGAGELFF
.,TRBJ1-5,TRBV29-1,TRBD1,TGCAGCGTTAAGAGCGGGACAGGGGCTTATAGCAATCAGCCCCAGCATTTT,CSVKSGTGAYSNQPQHF
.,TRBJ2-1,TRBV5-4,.,TGTGCCAGCAGCTTGTGGGTCGCTACGGGCAATGAGCAGTTCTTC,CASSLWVATGNEQFF
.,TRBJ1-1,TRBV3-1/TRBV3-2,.,TGTGCCAGCAGCCACTCGAGCGGTGTGAACACTGAAGCTTTCTTT,CASSHSSGVNTEAFF
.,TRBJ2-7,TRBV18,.,TGTGCCAGCTCACCACTAGGCAGGGCGGCCTACGAGCAGTACTTC,CASSPLGRAAYEQYF
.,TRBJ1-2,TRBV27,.,TGTGCCAGCAGTTCCCCAGGCGACTATGGCTACACCTTC,CASSSPGDYGYTF
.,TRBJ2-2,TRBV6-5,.,TGTGCCAGCAGCGTCATAGCTGGGGAGCTGTTTTTT,CASSVIAGELFF
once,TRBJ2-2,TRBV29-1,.,TGCAGCGTTGAGAACCAGGGAAACACCGGGGAGCTGTTTTTT,CSVENQGNTGELFF
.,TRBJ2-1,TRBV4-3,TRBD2,TGCGCCAGCAGCCAAGAGGGTCGGGGGGTCTACAATGAGCAGTTCTTC,CASSQEGRGVYNEQFF
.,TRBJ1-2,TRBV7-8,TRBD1,TGTGCCAGCAGCCGAGCGACAGGGGGCGGGTATGGCTACACCTTC,CASSRATGGGYGYTF
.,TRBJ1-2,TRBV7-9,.,TGTGCCAGCAGCTTAGGGCAGGTGAACTATGGCTACACCTTC,CASSLGQVNYGYTF
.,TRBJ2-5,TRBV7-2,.,TGTGCCAGCAGCTTAGCGGTGACCCGAGGGCAAGAGACCCAGTACTTC,CASSLAVTRGQETQYF
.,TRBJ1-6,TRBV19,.,TGTGCCAGTAGGAAGACTGCAAGCTCCTATAATTCACCCCTCCACTTT,CASRKTASSYNSPLHF
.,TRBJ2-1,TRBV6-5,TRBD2,TGTGCCAGCAGCCGGTGGGCGGGAGGGCGCAATGAGCAGTTCTTC,CASSRWAGGRNEQFF
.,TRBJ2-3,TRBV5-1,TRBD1,TGCGCCAGCAGCTACGGGACAGGTAACACAGATACGCAGTATTTT,CASSYGTGNTDTQYF
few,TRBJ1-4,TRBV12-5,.,TGTGCTAGTGGTCCCCCCTCCGTCACTAATGAAAAACTGTTTTTT,CASGPPSVTNEKLFF
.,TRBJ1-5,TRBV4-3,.,TGCGCCAGCAGCCCAGGGGTCAATCAGCCCCAGCATTTT,CASSPGVNQPQHF
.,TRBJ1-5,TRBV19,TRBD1,TGTGCCAGTAGTACCAGGGGGCAAGGCAATCAGCCCCAGCATTTT,CASSTRGQGNQPQHF
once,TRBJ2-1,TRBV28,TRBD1,TGTGCCAGCAGTTTAGGAACCGGACAGGGGTCGATCTACAATGAGCAGTTCTTC,CASSLGTGQGSIYNEQFF